What follows are 27 T cell receptor beta chains derived from one specimen sequenced in a study of patients and donors after allogeneic stem cell transplantation. TCRdb called the RT-PCR reads again in MiXCR, with one record for every CDR3 protein. The sample carries approximately 98,000 distinct CDR3 sequences, approximately 40% recorded once. Sequenced material: blood, either unsorted or a sorted T cell fraction (not recorded which). The receptors originated from a human donor who was either an allogeneic HSCT recipient or a stem cell or donor lymphocyte infusion donor (not recorded which). It is not recorded whose cells these are; they may come from a transplant donor.

This clonotype was observed a few times. This chain uses TRBV19 with TRBJ1-4, with D uncertain. The V gene lost 6 bases and the J gene lost 4 bases, with 6 bases spanning the gap. The CDR3 runs 12 residues. The V gene's germline CDR1 is LNHDA and CDR2 SQIVND (reference sequence). CDR3 DNA sequence: TGTGCCAGTAGGGGTTATAATGAAAAACTGTTTTTT. This translates into CASRGYNEKLFF.

This rearrangement joins TRBV20-1 to TRBJ1-1; TRBD1 matches 9 bases. This CDR3 contains 17 residues. CDR1 is DFQATT, CDR2 SNEGSKA, per germline (reference sequence). Trimming at V came to 3 bases and at J to 1 base, leaving 12 bases not matched to a gene. CDR3 amino acids: CSASNRGRGPRNTEAFF. DNA for the CDR3: TGCAGTGCTAGTAACAGGGGGCGCGGGCCACGGAACACTGAAGCTTTCTTT.

The chain recombines TRBV5-1 with TRBJ1-2; D remains unclear. The length of the CDR3 is 16 residues. Per the germline V gene, CDR1 is SGHRS and CDR2 is YFSETQ. The V and J ends lost 0 bases and 0 bases respectively, with 12 bases between them. The CDR3 region has the DNA TGCGCCAGCAGCTTGGGGTTCAGCCCAGCTAACTATGGCTACACCTTC. It is translated as CASSLGFSPANYGYTF.

This clonotype was detected a few times. The chain recombines TRBV7-2 with TRBJ1-6, with D possibly being TRBD1 (5 bases). V was clipped by 2 bases and J by 3 bases, with 11 bases between them. The germline CDR1 and CDR2 sequences are SGHTA and FQGNSA. CDR3 length: 16 residues. CDR3: CASSLQGGNYNSPLHF. The DNA of the CDR3 is TGTGCCAGCAGCTTACAGGGTGGGAACTATAATTCACCCCTCCACTTT.

The genes are TRBV7-8 and TRBJ2-5; 9 bases match TRBD2. The CDR3 is made up of 14 amino acids. Germline lookup yields CDR1 SGHVS and CDR2 FQNEAQ. V lost 0 bases, J lost 6 bases, and 2 bases stayed unmatched. This chain's CDR3 is CASSLAAGGKTQYF. Written as DNA, the CDR3 is TGTGCCAGCAGCTTAGCAGCGGGAGGAAAGACCCAGTACTTC.

This clonotype showed up just a few times. The genes are TRBV6-5 and TRBJ1-1; D not certain. The germline V gene has CDR1 MNHEY and CDR2 SVGAGI. This CDR3 has 13 residues. V lost 6 bases and J 0 bases, leaving 8 bases between the germline ends. The CDR3 here is CASSPWVNTEAFF. In DNA, the CDR3 is TGTGCCAGCAGCCCTTGGGTGAACACTGAAGCTTTCTTT.

The chain is built from TRBV3-1 and TRBJ2-4; unclear D gene. This CDR3 region has 14 residues. CDR1 and CDR2 (germline): LGHDT, YNNKEL (reference sequence). Trimming removed 1 base from V and 3 bases from J, with 7 bases in between. CDR3: CASSQGPYKNIQYF. As DNA, the CDR3 is TGTGCCAGCAGCCAAGGGCCCTACAAAAACATTCAGTACTTC.

V is TRBV6-2 or TRBV6-3 and J is TRBJ2-1, with 7 bases that match TRBD2. V dropped 0 bases and J dropped 0; count of bases not matched to a gene: 8. The CDR3 contains 18 residues. Looked up from germline, CDR1 is MNHEY and CDR2 is SVGEGT. The CDR3 sequence: CASSYSFLGGSSYNEQFF. The CDR3 DNA sequence: TGTGCCAGCAGTTACTCGTTTCTCGGGGGGAGCTCCTACAATGAGCAGTTCTTC.

This sequence joins TRBV20-1 and TRBJ1-2; D unclear. CDR3 length: 13 residues. Trimming took 1 base from V and 8 from J, leaving 14 bases between them. Per germline, CDR1 DFQATT and CDR2 SNEGSKA (reference sequence). CDR3 DNA: TGCAGTGCTAGAGCCCCGCCACCTAAGGGCTACACCTTC. This translates into CSARAPPPKGYTF.

The chain has TRBV6-6 and TRBJ1-2; 10 bases fit TRBD1. Germline-derived CDR1 and CDR2 are MNHNY and SVGAGI (reference sequence). The CDR3 covers 13 residues. V gave up 5 bases and J gave up 6 bases; unmatched junction bases: 3. CDR3 region: CASSPGTGDGYTF. The CDR3 DNA follows: TGTGCCAGCAGTCCCGGGACAGGGGATGGCTACACCTTC.

The genes are TRBV6-5 and TRBJ2-4, with D perhaps TRBD1 (5 bases). The CDR3 covers 14 residues. V lost 5 bases and J 0 bases, leaving 8 bases between the germline ends. Germline CDR1 and CDR2: MNHEY and SVGAGI. The CDR3 protein is CASSTRGAKNIQYF. The CDR3 DNA is TGTGCCAGCAGTACAAGGGGAGCCAAAAACATTCAGTACTTC.

This clonotype was seen a few times. The chain has TRBV7-6 and TRBJ1-5, with TRBD1 as a possible D gene (6 bases). Germline assignment: CDR1 SGHVS and CDR2 FNYEAQ. The CDR3 is 13 amino acids. Trimming took 1 base from V and 6 from J, leaving 7 bases between them. CDR3 DNA: TGTGCCAGCAGCTTAGGGGGGGCTCAGCCCCAGCATTTT. Protein: CASSLGGAQPQHF.

There are a few counts of this clonotype. The rearrangement uses TRBV18 and TRBJ1-5; TRBD1 might be the D (5 bases). The CDR3 runs 15 residues. Trimming shortened V by 1 base and J by 1 base, and 8 bases separated the two germline ends. The germline V gene has CDR1 KGHSH and CDR2 LQKENI. CDR3 in DNA: TGTGCCAGCTCACCACGGGACGGGAGCAATCAGCCCCAGCATTTT. Translation: CASSPRDGSNQPQHF. Based on the CDR3 plus reference TRBV18 and TRBJ1-5, the full variable domain is NAGVMQNPRHLVRRRGQEARLRCSPMKGHSHVYWYRQLPEEGLKFMVYLQKENIIDESGMPKERFSAEFPKEGPSILRIQQVVRGDSAAYFCASSPRDGSNQPQHFGDGTRLSIL.

In this sample, this clonotype turned up a few times. The rearrangement joins TRBV7-6 to TRBJ1-1; no firm D call. Germline lookup yields CDR1 SGHVS and CDR2 FNYEAQ. The CDR3 is made up of 15 amino acids. V was shortened by 2 bases and J by 3 bases, with 13 bases between the two germline ends. The CDR3 loop reads CASSLTKGPYTEAFF. As DNA, the CDR3 is TGTGCCAGCAGCTTAACTAAGGGTCCCTACACTGAAGCTTTCTTT. The entire variable domain, with the rest obtained from reference TRBV7-6 and TRBJ1-1, is as follows: GAGVSQSPRYKVTKRGQDVALRCDPISGHVSLYWYRQALGQGPEFLTYFNYEAQQDKSGLPNDRFSAERPEGSISTLTIQRTEQRDSAMYRCASSLTKGPYTEAFFGQGTRLTVV.

This chain joins TRBV12-3 or TRBV12-4 and TRBJ2-3; D may be TRBD2 (6 bases). The ends were cut back, 4 bases at V and 3 bases at J, with 11 bases in the middle. The length of the CDR3 is 14 residues. CDR3 amino acids: CASSSRGRTDTQYF. CDR3 sequence (DNA): TGTGCCAGCAGTTCCCGGGGGAGGACAGATACGCAGTATTTT.

This chain joins TRBV20-1 and TRBJ2-7; no firm D call. Deletions cut 6 bases from V and 2 bases from J, with 11 bases between. This CDR3 has 12 amino acids. Germline V gene data show CDR1 as DFQATT and CDR2 as SNEGSKA (reference sequence). The DNA of the CDR3 is TGCAGTGCCCAAAACGAACCCTACGAGCAGTACTTC. Protein sequence: CSAQNEPYEQYF.

This chain uses TRBV14 with TRBJ2-7; D unresolved. V gave up 3 bases and J gave up 2 bases, with 8 bases separating them. Germline V gene lookup returns CDR1 SGHDN and CDR2 FVKESK. The CDR3 runs to 13 residues. This CDR3 is CASSHFRTYEQYF. The CDR3 region has the DNA TGTGCCAGCAGCCATTTCCGAACCTACGAGCAGTACTTC.

The V call is TRBV15, the J call TRBJ1-6; perhaps TRBD1 as D (6 bases). This CDR3 is built from 14 residues. Trimming left V 1 base short and J 9 bases short, with 10 bases between. Germline CDR1 is LNHNV and CDR2 is YYDKDF (reference sequence). The CDR3 here is CATSRGGRTSPLHF. As DNA, the CDR3 is TGTGCCACCAGCAGAGGGGGGCGTACTTCACCCCTCCACTTT.

The genes are TRBV21-1 and TRBJ2-2; the table's TRBD2 call for D was not verified on the DNA. TRBV21-1 is noted as a pseudogene. The CDR3 length is 18 residues. This CDR3 reads CASSTKSLAGGRGGELFF. The DNA for the CDR3 is TGTGCCAGCAGCACAAAAAGCCTAGCGGGAGGCAGGGGCGGGGAGCTGTTTTTT.

This clonotype has at least ten counts. The chain joins TRBV7-2 to TRBJ1-3; D is unresolved. This CDR3 is 14 amino acids long. The V end lost 1 base, the J end lost 0 bases, and 4 bases lay between the germline ends. Germline V lookup: CDR1 SGHTA, CDR2 FQGNSA. CDR3 coding DNA: TGTGCCAGCAGCTTAGGAGCCTCTGGAAACACCATATATTTT. Its protein product is CASSLGASGNTIYF.

The table lists this clonotype with a few counts. This chain connects TRBV28 to TRBJ1-5; D possibly corresponds to TRBD1 (5 bases). V was pared by 3 bases and J by 6 bases, with 12 bases between. CDR3 length equals 14 residues. In germline, CDR1 is MDHEN, CDR2 SYDVKM. The CDR3 sequence is CASSFFAGSQPQHF. Written as DNA, the CDR3 is TGTGCCAGCAGTTTCTTCGCAGGGAGTCAGCCCCAGCATTTT. The variable domain in full, with the rest retrieved from reference TRBV28 and TRBJ1-5, is DVKVTQSSRYLVKRTGEKVFLECVQDMDHENMFWYRQDPGLGLRLIYFSYDVKMKEKGDIPEGYSVSREKKERFSLILESASTNQTSMYLCASSFFAGSQPQHFGDGTRLSIL.

This clonotype was recorded at least ten times. V is TRBV24-1 and J is TRBJ1-2; D is undetermined. V shed 5 bases and J shed 8 bases, with 17 bases lying between them. In germline, CDR1 is KGHDR, CDR2 SFDVKD. This CDR3 comprises 14 residues. In nucleotides, the CDR3 is TGTGCCACCAGTGGGCCGTCCACCGGGAGAGGCTACACCTTC. Its translation is CATSGPSTGRGYTF.

This clonotype was seen only a few times. The rearrangement joins TRBV25-1 to TRBJ2-7; D not certain. The germline V gene has CDR1 MGHDK and CDR2 SYGVNS. The V end lost 0 bases, the J end lost 1 base, and 7 bases lay between the germline ends. The CDR3 consists of 14 residues. The CDR3 bases are TGTGCCAGCAGTGAATATCCAGGTTCCTACGAGCAGTACTTC. Its protein is CASSEYPGSYEQYF.

The chain links TRBV4-3 to TRBJ2-7; D is uncertain. Trimming stripped 0 bases from V and 1 base from J, with 4 bases between. This CDR3 is 13 amino acids long. Germline lookup yields CDR1 LGHNA and CDR2 YSLEER. The chain's CDR3 is CASSQEASYEQYF. As DNA, the CDR3 is TGCGCCAGCAGCCAAGAGGCTTCCTACGAGCAGTACTTC.

This clonotype has more than one count but fewer than ten. J is TRBJ2-1 and V is TRBV29-1; 9 positions match TRBD1. The CDR3 length is 14 residues. Losses at the gene ends were 6 bases for V and 1 base for J; bases not matched to a gene: 4. Germline CDR1 is SQVTM and CDR2 is ANQGSEA. The CDR3 bases are TGCAGCGTAGAGACAGGGGGATCCTACAATGAGCAGTTCTTC. Translated: CSVETGGSYNEQFF.

A few counts support this clonotype. The chain couples TRBV7-2 to TRBJ2-1; 14 nucleotides align to TRBD2. The germline V gene has CDR1 SGHTA and CDR2 FQGNSA. This CDR3 region has 16 residues. The V and J ends lost 5 bases and 10 bases, in that order; junction bases with no gene match: 10. The CDR3 here is CASSASGLAGGIEQFF. In nucleotides, the CDR3 is TGTGCCAGCAGCGCATCCGGACTAGCGGGAGGTATAGAGCAGTTCTTC.

This clonotype was seen only once. The chain has TRBV20-1 and TRBJ2-1, with 11 bases fitting TRBD2. Germline V gene sequence: CDR1 DFQATT, CDR2 SNEGSKA (reference sequence). The J segment lost 8 bases and the V segment lost 1 base, leaving 4 bases of the junction unmatched. This CDR3 has 14 residues. The CDR3 protein is CSARGLAGLHEQFF. CDR3 nucleotides: TGCAGTGCTAGAGGACTAGCGGGACTTCATGAGCAGTTCTTC.